There are many counts of the clone carrying this TCR beta chain. The antigen remains unidentified. PCR used 60 Vbeta primers and 13 Jbeta primers. Original methodology: Later reanalysis found roughly 80 million unique TCR beta chains, 10 million to 14 million of them shared. Profiled with immunoSEQ multiplex PCR; TCRdb holds only in-frame clones, not every one. From that table come the V and J calls and clone size; the DNA was used to work out D and trimming. The sample yields some 85,000 clones, 60% to 85% seen once. This entry belongs to a study of cytomegalovirus exposure and HLA in healthy donors. Study observations and caveats: Some public TCRs appeared in many individuals, while most sequences were rare. Sequencing likely produced, as an artifact, a cluster of highly shared sequence variants.

V gave up 0 bases and J gave up 1 base; unmatched junction bases: 3. The CDR3 totals 15 residues. The germline V gene encodes CDR1 SGHNT and CDR2 YYREEE (reference sequence). The specimen sequenced was PBMCs. The origin of this receptor is a woman aged 40 to 50 in good health and CMV-seropositive. This chain joins TRBV5-4 and TRBJ2-5, with TRBD1 identical over 7 bases. As DNA, the CDR3 is TGTGCCAGCAGCTTGGTAGGGGACAGCCAAGAGACCCAGTACTTC. Its protein product is CASSLVGDSQETQYF.